Listed below are T cell receptor beta chains from one sample, sequenced in a study of shared clonotypes between healthy human individuals. The table came from immunoSEQ multiplex PCR; TCRdb's copy has only in-frame clones and leaves some out. Altogether 2 million to 2.5 million clones are present, under 97% being singletons, with the ten largest covering less than 0.15%. The sequencing input was naive CD4+ T cells sorted from blood. Receptor source: a young man in good health. Each CDR3 is given with its conserved first and last residue. D genes are given only for firm matches. A row's size may be missing; if present it is once, few, many or a size class.

TRBJ1-5 NA NA TRBV19 TGTGCCAGTACGGGGAATAGCAATCAGCCCCAGCATTTT CASTGNSNQPQHF
TRBJ2-1 NA NA TRBV7-2 TGTGCCAGCAGCCGGTCCCGGGACCACTACAATGAGCAGTTCTTC CASSRSRDHYNEQFF
TRBJ2-1 TRBD2 NA TRBV28 TGTGCCAGCAGTTTGGGGGGAGGGGCCCGGAATGAGCAGTTCTTC CASSLGGGARNEQFF
TRBJ2-5 NA NA TRBV29-1 TGCAGCGTTGAAGATGAGGGCAGGGGCGGGGAGACCCAGTACTTC CSVEDEGRGGETQYF
TRBJ2-2 TRBD2 NA TRBV7-6 TGTGCCAGCAGCTTAAACGCGGGGGGATTCACCGGGGAGCTGTTTTTT CASSLNAGGFTGELFF
TRBJ1-5 NA NA TRBV28 TGTGCCAGCAGTGGCGGGGGAAATGGCAATCAGCCCCAGCATTTT CASSGGGNGNQPQHF
TRBJ1-4 NA NA TRBV30 TGTGCCTGGAGTTCGCCATCAGGGTGGAGTGAAAAACTGTTTTTT CAWSSPSGWSEKLFF
TRBJ1-6 NA NA TRBV6-1 TGTGCCAGCAGTGAATCGATGGGGGGGAGCTCCTATAATTCACCCCTCCACTTT CASSESMGGSSYNSPLHF
TRBJ2-5 NA once TRBV6-5 TGTGCCAGCAGGCGAGGGGGTCGGGAGACCCAGTACTTC CASRRGGRETQYF
TRBJ1-1 TRBD1 NA TRBV30 TGTGCCTCCACAGGGAGGGGGCTTACTGAAGCTTTCTTT CASTGRGLTEAFF
TRBJ2-3 NA NA TRBV10-1 TGCGCCAGCAGTAGGGACAGCACAGATACGCAGTATTTT CASSRDSTDTQYF
TRBJ1-6 TRBD1 NA TRBV7-2 TGTGCCAGCAGCTTAGGTGGGACAGGGAATTCACCCCTCCACTTT CASSLGGTGNSPLHF
TRBJ2-3 TRBD2 NA TRBV4-3 TGCGCCAGCAGCCCGGGAGCGGGAAAACCGCCGAATACGCAGTATTTT CASSPGAGKPPNTQYF
TRBJ2-4 NA NA TRBV6-1 TGTGCCAGCAGTGACGGCAGTCTAGCCAAAAACATTCAGTACTTC CASSDGSLAKNIQYF
TRBJ2-3 NA NA TRBV6-5 TGTGCCAGCAGGACAGTGACAGATACGCAGTATTTT CASRTVTDTQYF
TRBJ2-7 TRBD1 NA TRBV11-2 TGTGCCAGCAGCCTCGGGACAGGGGACGAGCAGTACTTC CASSLGTGDEQYF